The entry that follows covers one TCR beta chain sequence. CDR3 length: 13 residues. V lost 0 bases, J lost 11 bases, and 13 bases lay in between. Germline CDR1 is MNHEY and CDR2 is SVGAGI. This entry is derived from a study of technical replicates of blood from several donors. Produced via immunoSEQ multiplex PCR; TCRdb's table is partial and in-frame only. This table has roughly 76,000 clones, 94% appearing once. The sample comprised T cells isolated from PBMCs. The sequence derives from a human donor in good health. V and J are TRBV6-5 and TRBJ1-2; tentatively, D is TRBD1 (6 bases). The CDR3 protein is CASSYSKAQGYTF. CDR3 nucleotides: TGTGCCAGCAGTTACTCGAAGGCACAGGGTTACACCTTC.